The clone carrying this TCR beta chain was seen ten or more times. Its antigen is currently unknown. The sample comes from a study of T cells in Graves' hyperthyroidism and ophthalmopathy. Amplification of TCR beta CDR3 regions used RNA as the template. Initially, a first-round RT-PCR of the TCR CDR3 employed the HTBI primer set. MiXCR, run by TCRdb on the multiplex PCR reads, gives a single entry per CDR3 protein. The sample records 750,000 to 950,000 distinct CDR3 sequences, more than 30% being singletons. Study conclusions and caveats: Among thyroid clonotypes expanded above 0.001, most also appeared in blood. With a median lead of 6.5 months before onset, the model predicted ophthalmopathy.

CDR3 length: 14 residues. V was pared by 1 base and J by 4 bases, with 11 bases between. Germline assignment: CDR1 SEHNR and CDR2 FQNEAQ (reference sequence). The sample comprised blood. The genes are TRBV7-9 and TRBJ2-7; D not resolved. This TCR was sampled from a man younger than 35 with Graves' hyperthyroidism. In DNA form, the CDR3 reads TGTGCCAGCAGCTTAGGTGGGCAGCTTTACGAGCAGTACTTC. It yields the protein CASSLGGQLYEQYF.